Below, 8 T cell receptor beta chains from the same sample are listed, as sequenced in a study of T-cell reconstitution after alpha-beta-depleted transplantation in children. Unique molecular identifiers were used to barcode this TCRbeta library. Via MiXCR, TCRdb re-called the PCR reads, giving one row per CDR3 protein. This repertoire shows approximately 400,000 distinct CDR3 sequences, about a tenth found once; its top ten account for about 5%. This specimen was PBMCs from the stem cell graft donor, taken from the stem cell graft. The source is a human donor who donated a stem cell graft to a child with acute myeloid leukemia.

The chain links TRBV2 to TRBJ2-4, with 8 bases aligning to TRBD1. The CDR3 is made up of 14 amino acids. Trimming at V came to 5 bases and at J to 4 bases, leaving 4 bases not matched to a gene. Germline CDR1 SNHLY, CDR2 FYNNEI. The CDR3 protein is CASSMTGEKNIQYF. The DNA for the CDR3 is TGTGCCAGCAGTATGACAGGGGAAAAAAACATTCAGTACTTC.

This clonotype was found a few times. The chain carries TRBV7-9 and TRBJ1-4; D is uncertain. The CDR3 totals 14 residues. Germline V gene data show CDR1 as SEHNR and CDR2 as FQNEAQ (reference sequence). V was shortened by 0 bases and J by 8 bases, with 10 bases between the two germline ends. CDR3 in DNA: TGTGCCAGCAGCTTAGCAGTGGGGAGAGAAAAACTGTTTTTT. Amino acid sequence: CASSLAVGREKLFF.

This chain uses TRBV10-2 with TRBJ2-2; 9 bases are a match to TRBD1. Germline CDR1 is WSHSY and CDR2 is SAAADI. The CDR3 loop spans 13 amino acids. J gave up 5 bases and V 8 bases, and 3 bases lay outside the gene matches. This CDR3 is CASRTGETGELFF. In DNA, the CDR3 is TGCGCCAGCCGGACAGGGGAGACCGGGGAGCTGTTTTTT.

The CDR3 region is CASSEQESTTYEQYV. DNA for the CDR3: TGCGCCAGCAGTGAACAGGAAAGTACTACCTACGAGCAGTACGTC. This rearrangement joins TRBV10-2 to TRBJ2-7, with a tentative D call TRBD1 (5 bases). The CDR3 sequence is 15 residues long. Germline CDR1 reads WSHSY; CDR2 reads SAAADI. Trimming shortened V by 3 bases and J by 2 bases, and 14 bases separated the two germline ends.

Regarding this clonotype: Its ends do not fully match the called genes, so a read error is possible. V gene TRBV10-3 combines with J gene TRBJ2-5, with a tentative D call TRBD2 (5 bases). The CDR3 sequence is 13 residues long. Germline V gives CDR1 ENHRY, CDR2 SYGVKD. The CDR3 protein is CAIGERRLETQYF. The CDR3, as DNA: TGTGCCATCGGTGAGCGGAGGTTGGAGACCCAGTACTTC.

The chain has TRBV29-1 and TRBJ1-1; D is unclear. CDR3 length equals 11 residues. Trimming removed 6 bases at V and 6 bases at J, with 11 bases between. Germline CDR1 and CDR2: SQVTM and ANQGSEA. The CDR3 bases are TGCAGCGTGTCCTTCTTCTCTGAAGCTTTCTTT. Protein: CSVSFFSEAFF.

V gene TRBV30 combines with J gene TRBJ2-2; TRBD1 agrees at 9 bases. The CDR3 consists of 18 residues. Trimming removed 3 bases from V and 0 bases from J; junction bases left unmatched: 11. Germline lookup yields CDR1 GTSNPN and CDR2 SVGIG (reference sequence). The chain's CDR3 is CAWSAIGTGPSNTGELFF. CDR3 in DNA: TGTGCCTGGAGCGCGATCGGGACAGGGCCTTCGAACACCGGGGAGCTGTTTTTT. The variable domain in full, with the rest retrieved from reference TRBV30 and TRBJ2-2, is SQTIHQWPATLVQPVGSPLSLECTVEGTSNPNLYWYRQAAGRGLQLLFYSVGIGQISSEVPQNLSASRPQDRQFILSSKKLLLSDSGFYLCAWSAIGTGPSNTGELFFGEGSRLTVL.

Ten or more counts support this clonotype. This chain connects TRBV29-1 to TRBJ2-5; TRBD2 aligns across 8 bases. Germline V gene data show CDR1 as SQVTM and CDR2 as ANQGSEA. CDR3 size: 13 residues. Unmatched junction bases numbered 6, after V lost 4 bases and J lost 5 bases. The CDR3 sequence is CSVAGGVQETQYF. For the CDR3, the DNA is TGCAGCGTTGCGGGAGGGGTTCAGGAGACCCAGTACTTC.